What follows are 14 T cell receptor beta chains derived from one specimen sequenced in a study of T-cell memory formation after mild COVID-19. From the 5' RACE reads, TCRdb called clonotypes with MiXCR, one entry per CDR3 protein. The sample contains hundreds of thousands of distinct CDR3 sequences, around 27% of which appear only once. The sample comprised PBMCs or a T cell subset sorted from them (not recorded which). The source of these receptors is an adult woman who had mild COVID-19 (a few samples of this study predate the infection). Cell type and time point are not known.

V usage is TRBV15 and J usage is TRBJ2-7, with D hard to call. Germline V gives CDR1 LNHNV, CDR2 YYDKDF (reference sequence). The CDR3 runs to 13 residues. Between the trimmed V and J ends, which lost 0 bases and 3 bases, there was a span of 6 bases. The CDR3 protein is CATSREDGYEQYF. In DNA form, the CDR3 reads TGTGCCACCAGCAGAGAAGACGGCTACGAGCAGTACTTC.

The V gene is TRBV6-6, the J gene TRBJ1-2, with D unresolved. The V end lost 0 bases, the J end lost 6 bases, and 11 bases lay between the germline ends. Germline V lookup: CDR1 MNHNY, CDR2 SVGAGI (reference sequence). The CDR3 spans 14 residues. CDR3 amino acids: CASSYSETLDGYTF. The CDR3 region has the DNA TGTGCCAGCAGTTACTCTGAGACACTCGATGGCTACACCTTC.

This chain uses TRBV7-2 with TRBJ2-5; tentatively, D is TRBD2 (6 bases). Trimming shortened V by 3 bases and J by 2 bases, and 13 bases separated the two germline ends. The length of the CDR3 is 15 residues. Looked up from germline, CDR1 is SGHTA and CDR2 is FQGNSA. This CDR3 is CASSLGGLRQETQYF. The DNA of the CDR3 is TGTGCCAGCAGCTTGGGAGGCCTCAGGCAAGAGACCCAGTACTTC.

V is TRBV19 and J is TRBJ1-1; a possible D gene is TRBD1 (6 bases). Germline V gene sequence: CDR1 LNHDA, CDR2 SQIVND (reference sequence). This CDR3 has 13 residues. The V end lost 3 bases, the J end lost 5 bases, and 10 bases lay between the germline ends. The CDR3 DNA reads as TGTGCCAGTAGTATCAGGGGATTTACTGAAGCTTTCTTT. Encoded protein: CASSIRGFTEAFF.

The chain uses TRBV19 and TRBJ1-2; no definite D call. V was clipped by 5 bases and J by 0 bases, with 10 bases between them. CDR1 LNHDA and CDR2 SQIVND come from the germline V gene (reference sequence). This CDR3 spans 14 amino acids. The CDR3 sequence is CASSWSGANYGYTF. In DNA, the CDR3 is TGTGCCAGTAGTTGGTCAGGAGCTAACTATGGCTACACCTTC.

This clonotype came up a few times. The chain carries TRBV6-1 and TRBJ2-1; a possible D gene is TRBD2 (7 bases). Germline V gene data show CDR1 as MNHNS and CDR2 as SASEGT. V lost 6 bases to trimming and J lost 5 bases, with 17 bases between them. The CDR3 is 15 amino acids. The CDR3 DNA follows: TGTGCCAGCAGAATGGGGGGGCGGCACGACAATGAGCAGTTCTTC. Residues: CASRMGGRHDNEQFF.

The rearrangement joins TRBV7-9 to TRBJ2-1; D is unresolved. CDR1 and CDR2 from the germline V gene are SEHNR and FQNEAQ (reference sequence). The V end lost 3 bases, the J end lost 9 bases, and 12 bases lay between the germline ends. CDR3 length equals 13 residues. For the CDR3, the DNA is TGTGCCAGCAGCTTTAGTACCGGAGTTGAGCAGTTCTTC. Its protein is CASSFSTGVEQFF.

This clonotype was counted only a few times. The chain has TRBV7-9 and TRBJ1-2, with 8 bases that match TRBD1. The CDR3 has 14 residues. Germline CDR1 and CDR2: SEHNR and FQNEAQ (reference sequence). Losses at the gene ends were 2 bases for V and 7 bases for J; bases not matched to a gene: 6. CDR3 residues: CASSLTRGLRGYTF. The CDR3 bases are TGTGCCAGCAGCTTAACCAGGGGGCTTCGTGGCTACACCTTC.

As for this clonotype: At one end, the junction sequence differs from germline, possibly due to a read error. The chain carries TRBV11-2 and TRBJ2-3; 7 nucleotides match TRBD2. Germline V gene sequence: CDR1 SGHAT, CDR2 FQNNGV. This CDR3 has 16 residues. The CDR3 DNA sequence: TGTGCAAGCAGCTTAAACGTGGGGGGGTTAACAGATACGCAGTATTTT. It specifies CASSLNVGGLTDTQYF.

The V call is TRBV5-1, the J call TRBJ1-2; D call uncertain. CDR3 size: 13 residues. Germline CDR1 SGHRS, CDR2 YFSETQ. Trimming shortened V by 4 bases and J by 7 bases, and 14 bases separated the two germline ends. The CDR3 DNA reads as TGCGCCAGCAGCCTCTCCGCCAGTCGTGGCTACACCTTC. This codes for CASSLSASRGYTF.

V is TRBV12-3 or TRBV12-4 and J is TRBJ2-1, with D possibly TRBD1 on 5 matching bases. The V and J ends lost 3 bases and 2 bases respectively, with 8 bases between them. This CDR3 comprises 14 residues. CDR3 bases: TGTGCCAGCAGTTTGATGGACACCTACAATGAGCAGTTCTTC. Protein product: CASSLMDTYNEQFF.

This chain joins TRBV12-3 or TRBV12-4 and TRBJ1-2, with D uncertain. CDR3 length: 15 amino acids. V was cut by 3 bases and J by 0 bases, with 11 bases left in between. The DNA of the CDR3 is TGTGCCAGCAGTTTTGGCAGCAGAGCTAACTATGGCTACACCTTC. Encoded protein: CASSFGSRANYGYTF.

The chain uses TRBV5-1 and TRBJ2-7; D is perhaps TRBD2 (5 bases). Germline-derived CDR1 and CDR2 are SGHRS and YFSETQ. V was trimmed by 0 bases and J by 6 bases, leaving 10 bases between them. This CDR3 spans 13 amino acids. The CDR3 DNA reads TGCGCCAGCAGCTTGGAATCGGGGAGCGAGCAGTACTTC. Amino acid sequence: CASSLESGSEQYF.

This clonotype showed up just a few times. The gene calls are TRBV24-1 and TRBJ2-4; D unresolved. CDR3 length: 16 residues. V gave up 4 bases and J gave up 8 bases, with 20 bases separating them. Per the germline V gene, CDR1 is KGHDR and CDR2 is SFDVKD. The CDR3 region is CATSDPNQAQSDIQYF. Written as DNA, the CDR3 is TGTGCCACCAGTGACCCCAATCAGGCACAGTCGGACATTCAGTACTTC.